Below are 17 T cell receptor beta chains sequenced from a single sample in a study of spatial heterogeneity in lung cancer (dated by TCRdb to the late 2010s). Library preparation used 5' RACE. Sequencer: NextSeq 500. TCRdb reran the public reads through fastp at Q25 and MiXCR, keeping productive beta chains. Each entry merges the rows of one CDR3 protein and shows their most common DNA and genes. The sample records 9,000 to 13,000 distinct CDR3 sequences, about 9.4% of which are singletons. Under 35% of the sample belongs to the ten largest clones. The sample's time point label, in plain terms: blood at routine non-recurrence follow-up after resection. The sequencing used PBMCs, collected at follow-up. All receptors derive from a female donor with early-stage non-small cell lung cancer.

This clonotype was picked up many times. V is TRBV2 and J is TRBJ2-1, with 14 bases identical to TRBD2. The junction had 6 bases not matched to a gene; V was cut back by 7 bases and J by 1 base. The CDR3 sequence is 17 residues long. CDR1 and CDR2 (germline): SNHLY, FYNNEI. The CDR3 reads CASMTGLAGVSYNEQFF. CDR3 nucleotides: TGTGCCAGCATGACGGGACTAGCGGGAGTTTCCTACAATGAGCAGTTCTTC.

This clonotype has ten or more counts. The J gene is TRBJ1-1, the V gene TRBV6-2 or TRBV6-3; no clear D. The CDR3 consists of 13 residues. The germline V gene encodes CDR1 MNHEY and CDR2 SVGEGT. Trimming removed 0 bases from V and 5 bases from J, with 7 bases in between. CDR3: CASSYSSQTEAFF. DNA of the CDR3: TGTGCCAGCAGTTACTCGTCGCAGACTGAAGCTTTCTTT.

The table lists this clonotype with many counts. V and J are TRBV5-1 and TRBJ2-3, with 8 bases fitting TRBD2. CDR3 length equals 15 residues. The trim removed 4 bases at V and 6 bases at J, leaving 10 bases unmatched. Per the germline V gene, CDR1 is SGHRS and CDR2 is YFSETQ. The CDR3: CASSLLAGRLDTQYF. CDR3 bases: TGCGCCAGCAGCCTATTAGCGGGGAGGCTCGATACGCAGTATTTT.

This clonotype came up many times. This chain connects TRBV7-9 to TRBJ2-7, with D tentatively TRBD1 (5 bases). Trimming took 1 base from V and 6 from J, leaving 16 bases between them. This CDR3 has 15 residues. Germline assignment: CDR1 SEHNR and CDR2 FQNEAQ (reference sequence). The CDR3 is CASSLVSGRVGEQYF. The CDR3 nucleotides are TGTGCCAGCAGCTTAGTATCCGGCAGGGTAGGCGAGCAGTACTTC.

This clonotype has at least ten counts. J is TRBJ1-5 and V is TRBV7-2, with TRBD1 matching over 9 bases. V gave up 5 bases and J gave up 3 bases; unmatched junction bases: 8. Germline lookup yields CDR1 SGHTA and CDR2 FQGNSA. There are 16 residues in the CDR3. The CDR3, as DNA: TGTGCCAGCAGCGCGAAAGACAGGGGGTTCAATCAGCCCCAGCATTTT. Translated: CASSAKDRGFNQPQHF.

This clonotype has a count of ten or more. The chain uses TRBV29-1 and TRBJ2-3; no reliable D call. The V gene's germline CDR1 is SQVTM and CDR2 ANQGSEA. The CDR3 length is 14 residues. Between the trimmed V and J ends, which lost 3 bases and 1 base, there was a span of 11 bases. In DNA, the CDR3 is TGCAGCGTTGACCCACGGACCCGCACAGATACGCAGTATTTT. As protein: CSVDPRTRTDTQYF.

On this clonotype itself: This sequence may be a read error, since a much larger clone differs from it by one base. The chain carries TRBV28 and TRBJ1-5, with TRBD1 matching over 7 bases. The CDR3 is made up of 16 amino acids. Per the germline V gene, CDR1 is MDHEN and CDR2 is SYDVKM. J lost 9 bases, V lost 2 bases, and 13 bases had no gene match. The CDR3 DNA sequence: TGTGCCAGCAGTTTACCCGGACAGGCAGGCGATCGGCCCCAGCATTTT. This translates into CASSLPGQAGDRPQHF.

This clonotype was seen a handful of times. V and J are TRBV29-1 and TRBJ1-1; D ambiguous. This CDR3 spans 11 amino acids. Germline values: CDR1 SQVTM, CDR2 ANQGSEA. V lost 0 bases to trimming and J lost 9 bases, with 8 bases between them. Here the CDR3 DNA reads TGCAGCGTTGAAGATCCAGGCCAAGCTTTCTTT. Protein sequence: CSVEDPGQAFF.

This clonotype appeared many times. CDR3 region: CAISEGGSYNEQFF. The CDR3 region has the DNA TGTGCCATCAGTGAGGGTGGCTCCTACAATGAGCAGTTCTTC. The chain combines TRBV10-3 with TRBJ2-1; unclear D gene. The ends were cut back, 2 bases at V and 0 bases at J, with 5 bases in the middle. Germline V CDR1 and CDR2: ENHRY, SYGVKD. This CDR3 contains 14 residues.

The rearrangement joins TRBV11-1 to TRBJ2-3; the D gene is possibly TRBD2 (6 bases). Germline V gene data show CDR1 as SGHAT and CDR2 as FQDESV (reference sequence). V lost 2 bases, J lost 6 bases, and 15 bases lay in between. This CDR3 is 15 amino acids long. CDR3 nucleotide sequence: TGTGCCAGCAGCTTACGGACTTACGCGGGGGATACGCAGTATTTT. It translates to CASSLRTYAGDTQYF.

The V call is TRBV29-1, the J call TRBJ1-1; 8 bases are a match to TRBD1. From germline, CDR1 is SQVTM and CDR2 ANQGSEA. This CDR3 region has 13 residues. V lost 7 bases, J lost 0 bases, and 4 bases stayed unmatched. The CDR3 loop reads CSGGQGLNTEAFF. The CDR3 coding sequence is TGCAGCGGCGGACAGGGATTGAACACTGAAGCTTTCTTT.

In this sample, this clonotype turned up many times. This sequence joins TRBV6-5 and TRBJ2-3; 10 nucleotides line up with TRBD2. The J segment lost 5 bases and the V segment lost 2 bases, leaving 7 bases of the junction unmatched. This CDR3 region has 16 residues. Germline CDR1 and CDR2: MNHEY and SVGAGI. The CDR3 region is CASSYGSGGPGDTQYF. CDR3 DNA: TGTGCCAGCAGTTACGGTAGCGGGGGGCCGGGAGATACGCAGTATTTT.

By sample fraction, this clonotype is medium-sized. The chain uses TRBV10-3 and TRBJ2-7; 9 bases map to TRBD1. The V gene's germline CDR1 is ENHRY and CDR2 SYGVKD. The CDR3 spans 13 residues. V lost 9 bases to trimming and J lost 5 bases; unmatched junction nucleotides: 8. The CDR3 bases are TGTGCCATTAGCCGGGACAGGGTACACGAGCAGTACGTC. Encoded protein: CAISRDRVHEQYV.

This clonotype was counted many times. The gene calls are TRBV24-1 and TRBJ2-1; D possibly corresponds to TRBD2 (5 bases). CDR1 is KGHDR, CDR2 SFDVKD, per germline. The germline V and J ends were trimmed by 4 bases and 1 base, with 13 bases remaining between them. The CDR3 extends over 16 amino acids. The CDR3 is CATSEASLLSYNEQFF. CDR3 bases: TGTGCCACCAGTGAGGCTAGCCTTCTTTCCTACAATGAGCAGTTCTTC.

This clonotype was picked up many times. The gene calls are TRBV2 and TRBJ2-3, with D possibly called TRBD1 or TRBD2 (5 bases each). V lost 1 base and J lost 4, with 6 bases in between. The CDR3 has 13 residues. Per the germline V gene, CDR1 is SNHLY and CDR2 is FYNNEI. CDR3 DNA: TGTGCCAGCAGTGAAGGGGACGCAGATACGCAGTATTTT. It encodes CASSEGDADTQYF.

This clonotype was observed at least ten times. The chain links TRBV10-3 to TRBJ2-2; the match to TRBD2 covers 10 bases. CDR1 and CDR2 from the germline V gene are ENHRY and SYGVKD. This CDR3 region has 14 residues. Trimming removed 3 bases from V and 7 bases from J; junction bases left unmatched: 2. The CDR3 nucleotides are TGTGCCATCAGTGATTGGACTAGCGGCGGGGAGCTGTTTTTT. Its translation is CAISDWTSGGELFF.

This clonotype was observed many times. The chain employs TRBV18 and TRBJ2-7; 8 bases agree with TRBD2. Germline trimming cut 3 bases from V and 2 bases from J; bases unmatched to any gene: 3. Germline CDR1 and CDR2: KGHSH and LQKENI. This CDR3 is built from 14 residues. CDR3 nucleotide sequence: TGTGCCAGCTCACCTGGCGGGGGGCCCTACGAGCAGTACGTC. It is translated as CASSPGGGPYEQYV.